This T cell receptor beta chain was observed in a study of T cells in Graves' hyperthyroidism and ophthalmopathy. From RNA transcripts, TCR beta CDR3 regions were amplified. Using the HTBI primer set, a first-round RT-PCR was run on the TCR CDR3. One entry per CDR3 protein, called by TCRdb with MiXCR from the multiplex PCR reads. The profile covers around 800,000 distinct CDR3 sequences, with more than 30% appearing a single time and 8.9% taken by the ten largest. With 7 bases removed from V and 1 base from J, the gap between germline ends came to 10 bases. There are 14 residues in the CDR3. The germline CDR1 and CDR2 sequences are KGHDR and SFDVKD. This clonotype was counted many times. Its antigen is unknown. Points from the study as a whole: Patients with ophthalmopathy were separated from those with stable hyperthyroidism by a 13 V-J model.

Material for sequencing was blood. The clonotype originates from a man between 18 and 29 years old with Graves' hyperthyroidism. This chain connects TRBV24-1 to TRBJ1-5; TRBD1 might be the D (6 bases). The CDR3 bases are TGTGCCACCAGCGGGACACTAAGCAATCAGCCCCAGCATTTT. It codes for CATSGTLSNQPQHF.